Described below is a single T cell receptor (beta chain) sequence and its context. Its antigen is currently unknown. This entry belongs to a study of blood T cells in healthy people across ages. Study-level results: Nothing was known about donor CMV status, and this possibly confounded expanded clonotype changes. The long-lived group displayed more naive CD4+ cells, plus higher diversity, than the aged donors did.

This CDR3 is built from 14 residues. The V and J ends lost 5 bases and 4 bases respectively, with 12 bases between them. PCR was performed a second time for roughly 7 to 11 cycles using a sample-barcoded 5' primer and a J-beta primer mix. Every individual sample yielded 3 million or more paired-end reads (each containing CDR3). Each CDR3 protein is one row after TCRdb ran MiXCR on the 5' RACE reads. The sample shows roughly 700,000 distinct CDR3 sequences, about 52% of them seen only once. Per individual sample, total RNA of at least 6 micrograms was extracted. Material: blood. The origin of this receptor is a woman aged 60-75 years in good health. V gene TRBV12-3 or TRBV12-4 combines with J gene TRBJ1-5; no firm D call. CDR3 coding DNA: TGTGCCAGCAGTCCCGGGAGGGTTAATCAGCCCCAGCATTTT. Amino acid sequence: CASSPGRVNQPQHF.